Below are 13 T cell receptor beta chains sequenced from a single sample in a study of naive and memory T cell subsets. Both TRBC1 and TRBC2 were covered by a beta constant-region primer of two equimolar oligonucleotides. TCRdb processed the UMI-ligation and nested PCR reads anew with MiXCR; each CDR3 protein has one entry. This table holds approximately 21,000 distinct CDR3 sequences, around 10% found once. Sequences were obtained from central memory CD8+ T cells from blood. These receptors came from a human donor in good health.

This clonotype was counted between two and nine times. This rearrangement joins TRBV29-1 to TRBJ2-7; 9 bases map to TRBD2. The CDR3 covers 15 residues. Germline assignment: CDR1 SQVTM and CDR2 ANQGSEA. With V trimmed by 1 base and J by 5 bases, 9 bases remained unmatched. The CDR3: CSVEGNSGRGNEQYF. CDR3 bases: TGCAGCGTTGAAGGAAATAGCGGGAGAGGGAACGAGCAGTACTTC.

A few counts support this clonotype. The chain joins TRBV28 to TRBJ2-2, with D unclear. CDR1 is MDHEN and CDR2 is SYDVKM in the germline V gene. The length of the CDR3 is 13 residues. V was clipped by 4 bases and J by 7 bases, with 10 bases between them. Here the CDR3 DNA reads TGTGCCAGCAGTTCTTTATGGGACGGGGAGCTGTTTTTT. Translated, it gives CASSSLWDGELFF.

This clonotype was detected a few times. V and J are TRBV20-1 and TRBJ2-1; 7 bases agree with TRBD1. CDR1 and CDR2 (germline): DFQATT, SNEGSKA (reference sequence). There are 18 residues in the CDR3. J was trimmed by 4 bases and V by 0 bases; bases with no gene match: 15. CDR3 in DNA: TGCAGTGCTAGAGATACCGAGGGAGAGGGGGCCTGGTACAATGAGCAGTTCTTC. Protein product: CSARDTEGEGAWYNEQFF.

The chain recombines TRBV10-3 with TRBJ2-1; TRBD2 matches at 9 bases. The germline V gene encodes CDR1 ENHRY and CDR2 SYGVKD. The V and J ends lost 5 bases and 0 bases, in that order; junction bases with no gene match: 5. The CDR3 is 16 amino acids. For the CDR3, the DNA is TGTGCCATCAGTCCGACTAGCGGACACTCCTACAATGAGCAGTTCTTC. It is translated as CAISPTSGHSYNEQFF.

This clonotype is judged medium-sized. The gene calls are TRBV20-1 and TRBJ2-7; 16 bases map to TRBD2. Per germline, CDR1 DFQATT and CDR2 SNEGSKA (reference sequence). The CDR3 runs to 23 residues. After removal of 1 base from V and 1 base from J, the junction contained 22 bases not matched to a gene. The CDR3 loop reads CSARGPPTVPSGTSGRVSYEQYF. The CDR3 region has the DNA TGCAGTGCTAGAGGCCCCCCTACAGTACCTTCCGGGACTAGCGGGAGGGTATCCTACGAGCAGTACTTC.

The chain joins TRBV20-1 to TRBJ2-7; TRBD2 matches at 9 bases. The CDR3 is 14 residues long. Germline CDR1 reads DFQATT; CDR2 reads SNEGSKA (reference sequence). V lost 3 bases, J lost 2 bases, and 5 bases stayed unmatched. CDR3 coding DNA: TGCAGTGCTAGGGAGACTAGCGGTACCTACGAGCAGTACTTC. It is translated as CSARETSGTYEQYF.

This clonotype was seen a few times. The chain links TRBV12-5 to TRBJ2-3; D is undetermined. The V and J ends lost 6 bases and 10 bases respectively, with 2 bases between them. The CDR3 is 8 residues long. CDR1 is LGHNT and CDR2 is FRNRAP in the germline V gene. This CDR3 is CASGPQYF. The CDR3 DNA reads TGTGCTAGTGGCCCGCAGTATTTT.

This clonotype showed up many times. The chain joins TRBV12-3 or TRBV12-4 to TRBJ1-4; TRBD1 is a possible D gene (6 bases). Trimming removed 6 bases at V and 8 bases at J, with 19 bases between. This CDR3 region has 15 residues. The CDR3: CASSWTVGFEEKLFF. The CDR3 DNA reads as TGTGCCAGCAGCTGGACAGTCGGCTTTGAGGAAAAACTGTTTTTT.

This clonotype was observed many times. The chain links TRBV6-4 to TRBJ2-1; tentative D call: TRBD2 (5 bases). The CDR3 length is 15 residues. CDR1 and CDR2 (germline): MRHNA, SNTAGT. V was trimmed by 0 bases and J by 0 bases, leaving 6 bases between them. The DNA of the CDR3 is TGTGCCAGCAGTGACTCGAGCGGCTCCTACAATGAGCAGTTCTTC. Translation: CASSDSSGSYNEQFF.

This clonotype was observed at least ten times. The rearrangement joins TRBV4-1 to TRBJ2-6; D remains unclear. Trimming took off 0 bases at V and 0 bases at J, with 6 bases between the two ends. The CDR3 loop spans 16 amino acids. Germline CDR1 MGHRA, CDR2 YSYEKL. Here the CDR3 DNA reads TGCGCCAGCAGCCAAGAACGATCCTCTGGGGCCAACGTCCTGACTTTC. This translates into CASSQERSSGANVLTF.

The chain links TRBV14 to TRBJ1-4; 9 nucleotides line up with TRBD1. This CDR3 contains 19 residues. The V gene's germline CDR1 is SGHDN and CDR2 FVKESK. V gave up 4 bases and J gave up 7 bases; unmatched junction bases: 19. Written as DNA, the CDR3 is TGTGCCAGCAGCCGCTCCGGGACAGGGATTCCCATACTTGGTGAAAAACTGTTTTTT. Protein sequence: CASSRSGTGIPILGEKLFF.

The genes are TRBV11-2 and TRBJ2-3; D possibly corresponds to TRBD2 (5 bases). The CDR3 spans 14 residues. V was cut by 2 bases and J by 2 bases, with 8 bases left in between. Germline values: CDR1 SGHAT, CDR2 FQNNGV. For the CDR3, the DNA is TGTGCCAGCAGCTTAAGCGGTCCCACAGATACGCAGTATTTT. Translated: CASSLSGPTDTQYF.

This clonotype was detected a few times. V and J are TRBV4-1 and TRBJ2-3; 13 bases line up with TRBD2. Germline CDR1 reads MGHRA; CDR2 reads YSYEKL. The CDR3 consists of 20 residues. The V segment lost 0 bases and the J segment 3 bases; nucleotides outside the gene matches: 12. CDR3 in amino acids: CASSQDTPSGLAGVTDTQYF. For the CDR3, the DNA is TGCGCCAGCAGCCAAGATACCCCCTCAGGACTAGCGGGAGTAACAGATACGCAGTATTTT.